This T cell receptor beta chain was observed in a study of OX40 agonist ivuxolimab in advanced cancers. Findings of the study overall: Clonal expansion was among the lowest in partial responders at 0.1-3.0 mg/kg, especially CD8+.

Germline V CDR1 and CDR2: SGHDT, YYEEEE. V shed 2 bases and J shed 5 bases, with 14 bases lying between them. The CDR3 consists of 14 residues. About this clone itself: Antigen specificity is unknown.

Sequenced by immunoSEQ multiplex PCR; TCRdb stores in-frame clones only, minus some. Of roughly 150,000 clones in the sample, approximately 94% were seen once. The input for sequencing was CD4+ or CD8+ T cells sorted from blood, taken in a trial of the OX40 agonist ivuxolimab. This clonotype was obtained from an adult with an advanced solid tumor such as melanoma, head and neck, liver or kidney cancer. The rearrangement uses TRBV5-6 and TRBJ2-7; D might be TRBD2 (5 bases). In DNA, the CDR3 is TGTGCCAGCAGCTTAATGCGAGGGAAGCACGAGCAGTACTTC. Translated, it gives CASSLMRGKHEQYF.